Shown below are 14 T cell receptor beta chains from a single sample sequenced in a study of blood T cell repertoires in COVID-19. Here immunoSEQ multiplex PCR was the method, and the copy in TCRdb shows in-frame clones only, minus some. The sample holds about 260,000 clones, 86% seen once. The sequencing sample was made of PBMCs or T cells enriched from blood (not recorded which). The origin of the receptors is a woman between 45 and 65 years old who had recovered from COVID-19.

The chain couples TRBV4-2 to TRBJ1-6, with a tentative D call TRBD1 (5 bases). Per the germline V gene, CDR1 is LGHNA and CDR2 is YNFKEQ. This CDR3 contains 16 residues. Trimming removed 0 bases at V and 10 bases at J, with 16 bases between. The CDR3 sequence: CASSQDGIGAGSPLHF. The CDR3 DNA reads as TGTGCCAGCAGCCAAGATGGTATTGGGGCCGGATCACCCCTCCACTTT.

This chain uses TRBV19 with TRBJ2-3; maybe TRBD2 (7 bases). The germline V gene encodes CDR1 LNHDA and CDR2 SQIVND (reference sequence). This CDR3 contains 16 residues. V was pared by 8 bases and J by 8 bases, with 26 bases between. The CDR3 bases are TGTGCCAGTCAGATAGCCTTCGCGGGGGCCGGAGGTACGCAGTATTTT. Residues: CASQIAFAGAGGTQYF.

This clone came up once. The V call is TRBV6-1, the J call TRBJ2-1; 9 nucleotides align to TRBD2. Germline CDR1 MNHNS, CDR2 SASEGT. Trimming cost V 3 bases and J 6 bases; bases outside gene matches: 0. CDR3 size: 13 residues. This CDR3 reads CASSEGLANEQFF. Here the CDR3 DNA reads TGTGCCAGCAGTGAGGGACTAGCCAATGAGCAGTTCTTC.

The chain links TRBV7-2 to TRBJ2-1; 10 bases fit TRBD2. Per the germline V gene, CDR1 is SGHTA and CDR2 is FQGNSA. V dropped 7 bases and J dropped 7; count of bases not matched to a gene: 10. This CDR3 is 15 amino acids long. The DNA of the CDR3 is TGTGCCAGCAACAAACGGAGCGGGGGGGGAAATGAGCAGTTCTTC. This codes for CASNKRSGGGNEQFF.

The chain joins TRBV18 to TRBJ2-4; TRBD2 might be the D (5 bases). This CDR3 has 13 amino acids. Per the germline V gene, CDR1 is KGHSH and CDR2 is LQKENI. Trimming removed 6 bases from V and 8 bases from J, with 14 bases in between. CDR3 in amino acids: CASSPEGLDIQYF. CDR3 coding DNA: TGTGCCAGCTCCCCAGAGGGTTTGGACATTCAGTACTTC.

With regard to this clone: The junction does not match germline at one end; this may be a read error. The rearrangement uses TRBV5-1 and TRBJ1-2; 9 nucleotides agree with TRBD1. The germline CDR1 and CDR2 sequences are SGHRS and YFSETQ. CDR3 length: 15 amino acids. DNA of the CDR3: TGCGCCAGCAGTTTGGACAGGGGAATTGGCTATGGCTACACCTTC. This gives the protein CASSLDRGIGYGYTF.

The V call is TRBV18, the J call TRBJ2-2; 13 bases are a match to TRBD2. CDR3 length: 16 residues. With 6 bases clipped from V and 6 bases from J, the junction kept 7 bases outside the gene matches. Germline assignment: CDR1 KGHSH and CDR2 LQKENI. The CDR3 nucleotides are TGTGCCAGCTCCCGAGGACTAGCGGGAGCCGCCGGGGAGCTGTTTTTT. This encodes CASSRGLAGAAGELFF.

The rearrangement joins TRBV19 to TRBJ1-2; TRBD1 might be the D (5 bases). CDR3 length equals 13 residues. Germline CDR1 LNHDA, CDR2 SQIVND (reference sequence). This CDR3 reads CASTDKNYPLLTF. DNA for the CDR3: TGTGCGTCGACGGACAAAAATTATCCTCTTCTCACCTTC.

The chain employs TRBV5-1 and TRBJ1-5; TRBD1 agrees at 8 bases. The length of the CDR3 is 17 residues. V lost 4 bases and J lost 0; bases outside the gene matches: 9. CDR1 SGHRS and CDR2 YFSETQ come from the germline V gene. The CDR3 nucleotides read TGCGCCAGCAGCCCGCGGACAGGGCAGCGTAGCAATCAGCCCCAGCATTTT. Amino acid sequence: CASSPRTGQRSNQPQHF.

The V call is TRBV19, the J call TRBJ1-4; no reliable D call. This CDR3 contains 14 residues. V dropped 10 bases and J dropped 5 bases, with 17 bases sitting between them. CDR1 LNHDA and CDR2 SQIVND come from the germline V gene (reference sequence). The CDR3 spells CATMRGSSNEKLFF. The CDR3 bases are TGTGCCACAATGAGAGGGAGCTCAAATGAAAAACTGTTTTTT.

This chain joins TRBV6-5 and TRBJ1-2; 11 nucleotides match TRBD1. The CDR3 is 14 amino acids. The trim removed 6 bases at V and 4 bases at J, leaving 4 bases unmatched. Germline loops: CDR1 MNHEY, CDR2 SVGAGI. Here the CDR3 DNA reads TGTGCCAGCAGATGGACAGGGGGCGGCTATGGCTACACCTTC. Translated, it gives CASRWTGGGYGYTF.

CDR3 DNA sequence: TGTGCCAGCAGCCCCGGGACAGGGTGGACTGAAGCTTTCTTT. This codes for CASSPGTGWTEAFF. This chain uses TRBV28 with TRBJ1-1, with 9 bases aligning to TRBD1. The germline gives CDR1 MDHEN, CDR2 SYDVKM. The CDR3 contains 14 residues. V shed 6 bases and J 5 bases; nucleotides not matched to a gene: 7.

This clone has only one observation. The chain combines TRBV28 with TRBJ1-5; TRBD1 matches 8 bases. This CDR3 is 14 amino acids long. Germline CDR1 is MDHEN and CDR2 is SYDVKM. V was clipped by 5 bases and J by 5 bases; unmatched bases: 5. The CDR3 is CASSLTGAHQPQHF. The CDR3 DNA reads as TGTGCCAGCAGTCTGACAGGGGCCCATCAGCCCCAGCATTTT.

With respect to this clone: At the DNA level, this CDR3 is encoded by other sequences in the same sample as well. The chain has TRBV30 and TRBJ1-5, with 7 bases aligning to TRBD1. Germline V gene lookup returns CDR1 GTSNPN and CDR2 SVGIG (reference sequence). The V and J ends lost 4 bases and 0 bases, in that order; junction bases with no gene match: 0. This CDR3 is 13 amino acids long. The CDR3 DNA is TGTGCCTGGAACAGGGGTAGCAATCAGCCCCAGCATTTT. Its protein is CAWNRGSNQPQHF.